This passage covers 4 T cell receptor beta chains from one sample sequenced in a study of post-analysis software for immune sequencing data. Study results and limitations: About 5 TRBV segments, including TRBV5-6, TRBV5-1 and TRBV20-1, were more frequent in patients than controls.

These receptors have no known antigen. Unique molecular identifiers were present in the TCR beta cDNA libraries. TCRdb fed the PCR reads into MiXCR, producing one record per CDR3 protein. The table shows 650,000 to 850,000 distinct CDR3 sequences, with around 42% occurring only once. Material for sequencing was blood. The source is a girl under 18 with multiple sclerosis.

The chain uses TRBV20-1 and TRBJ2-5, with a tentative D call TRBD1 (5 bases). Germline values: CDR1 DFQATT, CDR2 SNEGSKA (reference sequence). This CDR3 region has 15 residues. V lost 2 bases, J lost 5 bases, and 18 bases lay in between. CDR3 sequence (DNA): TGCAGTGCTAGAAGCCCCCGACAGATTCAGGAGACCCAGTACTTC. Amino acids: CSARSPRQIQETQYF.

This clonotype was counted between two and nine times. The gene calls are TRBV7-2 and TRBJ1-1; no definite D call. The CDR3 covers 16 residues. With 2 bases removed from V and 1 base from J, the gap between germline ends came to 14 bases. CDR1 is SGHTA, CDR2 FQGNSA, per germline. This chain's CDR3 is CASSLNDGGRNTEAFF. CDR3 sequence (DNA): TGTGCCAGCAGCTTAAATGATGGCGGGAGGAACACTGAAGCTTTCTTT.

The chain uses TRBV4-3 and TRBJ1-3; 11 positions match TRBD1. J was trimmed by 0 bases and V by 4 bases; bases with no gene match: 5. The germline CDR1 and CDR2 sequences are LGHNA and YSLEER. CDR3 length: 17 amino acids. The CDR3 loop reads CASSRTGTGGSGNTIYF. DNA of the CDR3: TGCGCCAGCAGCCGAACAGGGACAGGGGGCTCTGGAAACACCATATATTTT.

This clonotype showed up just once. The genes are TRBV7-8 and TRBJ2-1, with 9 bases aligning to TRBD2. Germline V gene lookup returns CDR1 SGHVS and CDR2 FQNEAQ. The CDR3 runs to 16 residues. The junction had 7 bases not matched to a gene; V was cut back by 5 bases and J by 2 bases. CDR3 sequence: CASSPSGGRAYNEQFF. CDR3 DNA: TGTGCCAGCAGCCCCTCGGGCGGGAGGGCCTACAATGAGCAGTTCTTC. Drawing the rest from reference TRBV7-8 and TRBJ2-1, the complete variable domain is GAGVSQSPRYKVAKRGQDVALRCDPISGHVSLFWYQQALGQGPEFLTYFQNEAQLDKSGLPSDRFFAERPEGSVSTLKIQRTQQEDSAVYLCASSPSGGRAYNEQFFGPGTRLTVL.